The rows below give T cell receptor beta chains drawn from one sample of a study of T-cell reconstitution after alpha-beta-depleted transplantation in children. TCRdb reprocessed the PCR reads via MiXCR and lists one record per CDR3 protein. This sample has more than 150,000 distinct CDR3 sequences, with around 7% found just once. Specimen: PBMCs from the stem cell graft donor, collected from the stem cell graft. The source of these receptors is a human donor who donated a stem cell graft to a child with Wiskott-Aldrich syndrome. Both conserved end residues are part of each CDR3. A D gene is named only where the DNA matches it firmly. The size field is filled for only some rows; it gives once, few, many or a size class.

CDR3nt: TGTGCCTGGAACTCTGGGGCCAACGTCCTGACTTTC; CDR3aa: CAWNSGANVLTF; abundance: few; j_gene: TRBJ2-6; v_gene: TRBV30; d_gene: .
CDR3nt: TGCAGCGTTACCAGAGACAGGGGCGATGAGCAGTTCTTC; CDR3aa: CSVTRDRGDEQFF; abundance: many; j_gene: TRBJ2-1; v_gene: TRBV29-1; d_gene: TRBD1
CDR3nt: TGTGCCAGCAGTTGGGATCGGAAATCTGCAGAGCAGTACTTC; CDR3aa: CASSWDRKSAEQYF; abundance: many; j_gene: TRBJ2-7; v_gene: TRBV12-3/TRBV12-4; d_gene: .
CDR3nt: TGTGCCAGCTGCCTAGGACAGGGAGTCTACAATGAGCAGTTCTTC; CDR3aa: CASCLGQGVYNEQFF; abundance: many; j_gene: TRBJ2-1; v_gene: TRBV7-6; d_gene: TRBD1
CDR3nt: TGTGCCAGCAGCCTTGGACAGGTTGGAGATACGCAGTATTTT; CDR3aa: CASSLGQVGDTQYF; abundance: .; j_gene: TRBJ2-3; v_gene: TRBV7-6; d_gene: TRBD1
CDR3nt: TGCGCCAGCAGCCAAGATCTGACTAGCGGGAGGATGTACCAAGAGACCCAGTACTTC; CDR3aa: CASSQDLTSGRMYQETQYF; abundance: many; j_gene: TRBJ2-5; v_gene: TRBV4-3; d_gene: TRBD2
CDR3nt: TGCAGTGCTAGGGGTGGGGGCGCCACCACCTACGAGCAGTACTTC; CDR3aa: CSARGGGATTYEQYF; abundance: many; j_gene: TRBJ2-7; v_gene: TRBV20-1; d_gene: .
CDR3nt: TGTGCCAGCAGCCAATTTCAGGCGGGACCGAACACCGGGGAGCTGTTTTTT; CDR3aa: CASSQFQAGPNTGELFF; abundance: .; j_gene: TRBJ2-2; v_gene: TRBV3-1; d_gene: .
CDR3nt: TGTGCCAGCAGCGCAAACCGGGACAGGGGGCGAAGTGAAGCTTTCTTT; CDR3aa: CASSANRDRGRSEAFF; abundance: .; j_gene: TRBJ1-1; v_gene: TRBV7-2; d_gene: TRBD1
CDR3nt: TGCAGTGCTAGAGATCCGACAGGGTTCCCCTACGAGCAGTACTTC; CDR3aa: CSARDPTGFPYEQYF; abundance: many; j_gene: TRBJ2-7; v_gene: TRBV20-1; d_gene: TRBD1
CDR3nt: TGCAGCGTGAGAGGGGGCGGCGGCACTGAAGCTTTCTTT; CDR3aa: CSVRGGGGTEAFF; abundance: many; j_gene: TRBJ1-1; v_gene: TRBV29-1; d_gene: TRBD1
CDR3nt: TGTGCCAGCAGCGTAGCCTTTAGGGATGAGCAGTTCTTC; CDR3aa: CASSVAFRDEQFF; abundance: many; j_gene: TRBJ2-1; v_gene: TRBV9; d_gene: .
CDR3nt: TGTGCCAGCAGTAGAAGGAAGGGGTCGAATGAGCAGTTCTTC; CDR3aa: CASSRRKGSNEQFF; abundance: few; j_gene: TRBJ2-1; v_gene: TRBV3-1; d_gene: .
CDR3nt: TGCGCCAGCAGCTTGGTCGGCGGTACCGGGGAGCTGTTTTTT; CDR3aa: CASSLVGGTGELFF; abundance: many; j_gene: TRBJ2-2; v_gene: TRBV5-1; d_gene: .
CDR3nt: TGCAGTGCCAACAGGGAGAGCAATCAGCCCCAGCATTTT; CDR3aa: CSANRESNQPQHF; abundance: .; j_gene: TRBJ1-5; v_gene: TRBV20-1; d_gene: .
CDR3nt: TGTGCCAGCCCGACGAAGGGACACCCGAATTTTGAGGGCTACACCTTC; CDR3aa: CASPTKGHPNFEGYTF; abundance: many; j_gene: TRBJ1-2; v_gene: TRBV7-9; d_gene: .
CDR3nt: TGTGCCAGCTCACCGAACATACCGGGACAGGCATTTCAGCCCCAGCATTTT; CDR3aa: CASSPNIPGQAFQPQHF; abundance: .; j_gene: TRBJ1-5; v_gene: TRBV18; d_gene: TRBD1
CDR3nt: TGTGCCAGCAGTTTTGGGACAGCGAACACCGGGGAGCTGTTTTTT; CDR3aa: CASSFGTANTGELFF; abundance: many; j_gene: TRBJ2-2; v_gene: TRBV12-3/TRBV12-4; d_gene: TRBD1
CDR3nt: TGCGCCAGCAGCTTGTCGGTCAGCACGAACACTGAAGCTTTCTTT; CDR3aa: CASSLSVSTNTEAFF; abundance: many; j_gene: TRBJ1-1; v_gene: TRBV5-1; d_gene: .
CDR3nt: TGTGCCAGCAGCCAAGAAGTTAGTAACGAGCAGTACTTC; CDR3aa: CASSQEVSNEQYF; abundance: few; j_gene: TRBJ2-7; v_gene: TRBV14; d_gene: .
CDR3nt: TGTGCCAGCAGCTCCCGCGGTACCAATGAGCAGTTCTTC; CDR3aa: CASSSRGTNEQFF; abundance: .; j_gene: TRBJ2-1; v_gene: TRBV7-2; d_gene: .
CDR3nt: TGTGCCAGCAGAACAGGGGACCGTATGAACACTGAAGCTTTCTTT; CDR3aa: CASRTGDRMNTEAFF; abundance: many; j_gene: TRBJ1-1; v_gene: TRBV6-2/TRBV6-3; d_gene: TRBD1
CDR3nt: TGCAGCGTTGAGGTGGGCATGAACACTGAAGCTTTCTTT; CDR3aa: CSVEVGMNTEAFF; abundance: many; j_gene: TRBJ1-1; v_gene: TRBV29-1; d_gene: .
CDR3nt: TGTGCCAGCAGCTTTCCGGGGGGCCCCATGGATTTTTTAGAGACCCAGTACTTC; CDR3aa: CASSFPGGPMDFLETQYF; abundance: few; j_gene: TRBJ2-5; v_gene: TRBV11-2; d_gene: .
CDR3nt: TGTGCCAGCAGCCAAGATCTGATAGGGGCGAGCTCTGGGGCCAACGTCCTGACTTTC; CDR3aa: CASSQDLIGASSGANVLTF; abundance: many; j_gene: TRBJ2-6; v_gene: TRBV14; d_gene: .
CDR3nt: TGCAGTGCTAGGACTAGCGGGGGGCCTCACCCATACAATGAGCAGTTCTTC; CDR3aa: CSARTSGGPHPYNEQFF; abundance: many; j_gene: TRBJ2-1; v_gene: TRBV20-1; d_gene: TRBD2
CDR3nt: TGTGCCAGCAGCCCTCAACCCGGACAGGGCTATGGCTACACCTTC; CDR3aa: CASSPQPGQGYGYTF; abundance: many; j_gene: TRBJ1-2; v_gene: TRBV5-5; d_gene: TRBD1
CDR3nt: TGTGCCAGCAGCTACGCCTCTAGCTCCTACAATGAGCAGTTCTTC; CDR3aa: CASSYASSSYNEQFF; abundance: many; j_gene: TRBJ2-1; v_gene: TRBV5-5; d_gene: .
CDR3nt: TGTGCCTGGAGTTACGGAACAGAAGCTTTCTTT; CDR3aa: CAWSYGTEAFF; abundance: .; j_gene: TRBJ1-1; v_gene: TRBV30; d_gene: .
CDR3nt: TGTGCCAGCAGCCGACAGGGTGGGAACACCGGGGAGCTGTTTTTT; CDR3aa: CASSRQGGNTGELFF; abundance: many; j_gene: TRBJ2-2; v_gene: TRBV12-3/TRBV12-4; d_gene: TRBD1
CDR3nt: TGCAGTGCTAGAGATTACGCCAGCGGGAGGGCGGATACGCAGTATTTT; CDR3aa: CSARDYASGRADTQYF; abundance: many; j_gene: TRBJ2-3; v_gene: TRBV20-1; d_gene: TRBD2
CDR3nt: TGTGCCACTCCAGGACAGGGGAATAGGTACGAGCAGTACTTC; CDR3aa: CATPGQGNRYEQYF; abundance: many; j_gene: TRBJ2-7; v_gene: TRBV21-1; d_gene: .
CDR3nt: TGCGCCAGCAGAACGGGACTAGCGGGGGTACAAGAGACCCAGTACTTC; CDR3aa: CASRTGLAGVQETQYF; abundance: .; j_gene: TRBJ2-5; v_gene: TRBV5-1; d_gene: TRBD2
CDR3nt: TGCGCCAGCAGCTTGGCGGGCGGGGGCTCGGGAAATGAGCAGTTCTTC; CDR3aa: CASSLAGGGSGNEQFF; abundance: many; j_gene: TRBJ2-1; v_gene: TRBV5-1; d_gene: .
CDR3nt: TGTGCCAGTAGTATCCCGTTTACGAACACCGGGGAGCTGTTTTTT; CDR3aa: CASSIPFTNTGELFF; abundance: .; j_gene: TRBJ2-2; v_gene: TRBV19; d_gene: .
CDR3nt: TGTGCCAGCAGCCGGGGGAAGAGCTATGGCTACACCTTC; CDR3aa: CASSRGKSYGYTF; abundance: few; j_gene: TRBJ1-2; v_gene: TRBV7-8; d_gene: .
CDR3nt: TGCGCCAGCAGCCTTGGACACGCCCTCGGCAATGAGCAGTTCTTC; CDR3aa: CASSLGHALGNEQFF; abundance: few; j_gene: TRBJ2-1; v_gene: TRBV4-3; d_gene: .
CDR3nt: TGTGCCAGCAGTTATTTTCGGGAAATTGAGCAGTTCTTC; CDR3aa: CASSYFREIEQFF; abundance: many; j_gene: TRBJ2-1; v_gene: TRBV12-3/TRBV12-4; d_gene: .
CDR3nt: TGCAGCGTTTACGAGGTCCAAGAGACCCAGTACTTC; CDR3aa: CSVYEVQETQYF; abundance: many; j_gene: TRBJ2-5; v_gene: TRBV29-1; d_gene: .
CDR3nt: TGTGCCAGCAGCAGACGGACCTTAAACTATGGCTACACCTTC; CDR3aa: CASSRRTLNYGYTF; abundance: many; j_gene: TRBJ1-2; v_gene: TRBV3-1; d_gene: .
CDR3nt: TGTGCCAGCAGCTCACGGGAGTCAGGGGCCTACAATGAGCAGTTCTTC; CDR3aa: CASSSRESGAYNEQFF; abundance: many; j_gene: TRBJ2-1; v_gene: TRBV7-2; d_gene: .
CDR3nt: TGTGCCAGCACGGGGACTAGCGGGATGGTGAATGAGCAGTTCTTC; CDR3aa: CASTGTSGMVNEQFF; abundance: few; j_gene: TRBJ2-1; v_gene: TRBV2; d_gene: TRBD2
CDR3nt: TGTGCCAGCAGCCAAGGAGGGGCGGGAGAGATCGGGGAGACCCAGTACTTC; CDR3aa: CASSQGGAGEIGETQYF; abundance: .; j_gene: TRBJ2-5; v_gene: TRBV3-1; d_gene: TRBD2
CDR3nt: TGTGCCAGCAGCTTCTCGCGTATCGGGGTGCCAGATACGCAGTATTTT; CDR3aa: CASSFSRIGVPDTQYF; abundance: few; j_gene: TRBJ2-3; v_gene: TRBV7-8; d_gene: .
CDR3nt: TGCGCCAGCAGCTCCGGGCCCGGGAACACTGAAGCTTTCTTT; CDR3aa: CASSSGPGNTEAFF; abundance: many; j_gene: TRBJ1-1; v_gene: TRBV5-1; d_gene: .
CDR3nt: TGTGCCAGCTCACCCTCGACAGGGGGCGGAAACATTCAGTACTTC; CDR3aa: CASSPSTGGGNIQYF; abundance: many; j_gene: TRBJ2-4; v_gene: TRBV18; d_gene: TRBD1
CDR3nt: TGTGCCACCAGTGGGCCGTTCAATCAGCCCCAGCATTTT; CDR3aa: CATSGPFNQPQHF; abundance: many; j_gene: TRBJ1-5; v_gene: TRBV24-1; d_gene: .